The 2 T cell receptor beta chains given below trace back to one sample, sequenced in a study of cytomegalovirus exposure and HLA in healthy donors. The PCR employed 60 Vbeta primers together with 13 Jbeta primers. The repertoire was sequenced with immunoSEQ multiplex PCR; TCRdb's copy has only in-frame clones and lacks some. The sample lists 110,000 to 150,000 clones, roughly 78% occurring once. Sequences were obtained from PBMCs. The receptors here all came from a man younger than 35 in good health and CMV-seropositive.

The CDR3, as DNA: TGCGCCAGCAGCTTAGGACAGGTACTCACAGATACGCAGTATTTT. This encodes CASSLGQVLTDTQYF. The V gene is TRBV5-1, the J gene TRBJ2-3; 7 bases match TRBD1. The CDR3 contains 15 residues. V shed 2 bases and J 2 bases; nucleotides not matched to a gene: 5. From germline, CDR1 is SGHRS and CDR2 YFSETQ.

This clone was detected only once. The rearrangement joins TRBV29-1 to TRBJ2-3, with D maybe TRBD2 (5 bases). V was clipped by 7 bases and J by 0 bases, with 11 bases between them. Germline V gives CDR1 SQVTM, CDR2 ANQGSEA. This CDR3 has 13 amino acids. The CDR3 loop is CSATSPSTDTQYF. DNA for the CDR3: TGCAGCGCCACTAGTCCTAGCACAGATACGCAGTATTTT.